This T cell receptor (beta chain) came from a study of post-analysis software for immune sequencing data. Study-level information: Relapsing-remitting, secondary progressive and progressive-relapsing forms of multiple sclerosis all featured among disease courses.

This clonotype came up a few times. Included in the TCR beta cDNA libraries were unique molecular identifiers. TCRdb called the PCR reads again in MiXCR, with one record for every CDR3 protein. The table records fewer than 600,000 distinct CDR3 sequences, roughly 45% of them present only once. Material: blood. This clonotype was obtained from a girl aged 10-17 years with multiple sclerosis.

CDR3 region: CASSLRTAEGYTF. DNA for the CDR3: TGCGCCAGCAGCCTAAGGACAGCCGAAGGCTACACCTTC. The chain combines TRBV5-1 with TRBJ1-2; perhaps TRBD1 as D (6 bases). Germline V CDR1 and CDR2: SGHRS, YFSETQ. The CDR3 sequence is 13 residues long. V was cut by 4 bases and J by 8 bases, with 15 bases left in between.